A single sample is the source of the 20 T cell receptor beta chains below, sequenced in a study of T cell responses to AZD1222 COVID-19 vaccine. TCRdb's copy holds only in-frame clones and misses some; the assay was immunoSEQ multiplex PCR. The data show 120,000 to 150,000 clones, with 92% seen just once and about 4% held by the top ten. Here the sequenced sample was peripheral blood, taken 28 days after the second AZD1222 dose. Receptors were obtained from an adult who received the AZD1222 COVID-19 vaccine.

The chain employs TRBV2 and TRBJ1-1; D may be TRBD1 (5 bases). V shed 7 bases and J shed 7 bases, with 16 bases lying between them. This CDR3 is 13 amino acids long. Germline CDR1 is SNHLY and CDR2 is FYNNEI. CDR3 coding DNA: TGTGCCAGCAATGATTGGGTGAGGGGTGAAGCTTTCTTT. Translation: CASNDWVRGEAFF. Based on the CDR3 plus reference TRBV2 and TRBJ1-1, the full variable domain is EPEVTQTPSHQVTQMGQEVILRCVPISNHLYFYWYRQILGQKVEFLVSFYNNEISEKSEIFDDQFSVERPDGSNFTLKIRSTKLEDSAMYFCASNDWVRGEAFFGQGTRLTVV.

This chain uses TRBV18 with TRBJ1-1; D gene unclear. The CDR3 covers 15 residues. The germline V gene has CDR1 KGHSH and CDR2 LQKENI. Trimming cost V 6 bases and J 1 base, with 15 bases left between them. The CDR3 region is CASSRLQDENTEAFF. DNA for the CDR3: TGTGCCAGCTCCCGCCTTCAAGACGAGAACACTGAAGCTTTCTTT.

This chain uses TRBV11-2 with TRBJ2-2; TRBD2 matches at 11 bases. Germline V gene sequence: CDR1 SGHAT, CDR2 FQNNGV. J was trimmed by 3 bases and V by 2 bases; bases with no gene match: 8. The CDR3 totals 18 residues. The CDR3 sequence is CASSLSLAGGRDTGELFF. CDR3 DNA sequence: TGTGCCAGCAGCTTATCTTTAGCGGGAGGGCGGGACACCGGGGAGCTGTTTTTT.

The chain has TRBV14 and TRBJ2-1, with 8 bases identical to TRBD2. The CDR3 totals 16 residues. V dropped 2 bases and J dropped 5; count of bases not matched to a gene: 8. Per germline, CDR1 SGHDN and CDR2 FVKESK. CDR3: CASSQLPAGENNEQFF. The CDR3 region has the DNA TGTGCCAGCAGCCAACTCCCAGCGGGAGAAAACAATGAGCAGTTCTTC.

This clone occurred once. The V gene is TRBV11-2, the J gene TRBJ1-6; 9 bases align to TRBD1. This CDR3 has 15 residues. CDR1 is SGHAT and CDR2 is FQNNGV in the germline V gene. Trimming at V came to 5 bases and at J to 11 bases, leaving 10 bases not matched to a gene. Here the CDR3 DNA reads TGTGCCAGCAGCCCTAGAATAGGGACAGGGACACCCCTCCACTTT. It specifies CASSPRIGTGTPLHF.

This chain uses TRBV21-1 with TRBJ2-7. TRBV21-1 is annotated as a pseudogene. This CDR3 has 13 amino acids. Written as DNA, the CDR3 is TGTGCCAGCAGCTTTGATTTGGGTTACGAGCAGTACTTC. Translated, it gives CASSFDLGYEQYF.

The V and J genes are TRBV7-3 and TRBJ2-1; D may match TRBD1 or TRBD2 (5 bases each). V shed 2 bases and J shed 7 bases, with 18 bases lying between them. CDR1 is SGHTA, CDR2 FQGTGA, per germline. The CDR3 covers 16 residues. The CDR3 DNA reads TGTGCCAGCAGCTTAGATTCCGGGACCCTTGGGAATGAGCAGTTCTTC. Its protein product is CASSLDSGTLGNEQFF.

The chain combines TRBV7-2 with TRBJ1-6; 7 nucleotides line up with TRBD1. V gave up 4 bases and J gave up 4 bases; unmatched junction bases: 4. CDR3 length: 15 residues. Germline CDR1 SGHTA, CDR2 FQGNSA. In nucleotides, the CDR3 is TGTGCCAGCAGCTCACAGGGGCGATATAATTCACCCCTCCACTTT. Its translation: CASSSQGRYNSPLHF.

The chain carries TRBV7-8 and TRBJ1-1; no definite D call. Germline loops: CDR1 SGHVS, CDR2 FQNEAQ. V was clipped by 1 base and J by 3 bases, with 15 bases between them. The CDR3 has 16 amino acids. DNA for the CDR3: TGTGCCAGCAGCTTAGAGGCGCGGGCGGCGTACACTGAAGCTTTCTTT. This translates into CASSLEARAAYTEAFF.

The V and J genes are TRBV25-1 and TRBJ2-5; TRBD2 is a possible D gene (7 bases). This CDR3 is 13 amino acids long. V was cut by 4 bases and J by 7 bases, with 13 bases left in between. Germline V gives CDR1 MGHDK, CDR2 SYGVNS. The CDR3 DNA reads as TGTGCCAGCAGTGGGGTAGGGGGGGCGACCCAGTACTTC. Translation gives CASSGVGGATQYF. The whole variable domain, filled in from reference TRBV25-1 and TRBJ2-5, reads EADIYQTPRYLVIGTGKKITLECSQTMGHDKMYWYQQDPGMELHLIHYSYGVNSTEKGDLSSESTVSRIRTEHFPLTLESARPSHTSQYLCASSGVGGATQYFGPGTRLLVL.

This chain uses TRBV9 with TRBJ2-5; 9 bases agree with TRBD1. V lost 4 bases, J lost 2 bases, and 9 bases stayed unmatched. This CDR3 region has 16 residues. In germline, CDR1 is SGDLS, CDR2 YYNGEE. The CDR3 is CASSQGQGVGQETQYF. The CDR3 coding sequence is TGTGCCAGCAGCCAGGGACAGGGAGTAGGGCAAGAGACCCAGTACTTC. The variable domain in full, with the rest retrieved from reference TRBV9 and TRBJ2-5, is DSGVTQTPKHLITATGQRVTLRCSPRSGDLSVYWYQQSLDQGLQFLIQYYNGEERAKGNILERFSAQQFPDLHSELNLSSLELGDSALYFCASSQGQGVGQETQYFGPGTRLLVL.

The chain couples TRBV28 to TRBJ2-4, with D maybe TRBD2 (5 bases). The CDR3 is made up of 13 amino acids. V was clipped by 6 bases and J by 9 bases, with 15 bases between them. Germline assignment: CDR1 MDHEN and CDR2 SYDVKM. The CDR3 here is CASSSGPDRIQYF. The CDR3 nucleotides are TGTGCCAGCAGCAGCGGCCCCGATCGCATTCAGTACTTC.

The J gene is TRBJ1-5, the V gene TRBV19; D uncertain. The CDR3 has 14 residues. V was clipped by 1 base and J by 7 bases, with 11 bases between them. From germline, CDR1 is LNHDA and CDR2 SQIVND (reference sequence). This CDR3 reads CASSIGGFGQPQHF. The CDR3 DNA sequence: TGTGCCAGTAGTATAGGAGGCTTTGGCCAGCCCCAGCATTTT.

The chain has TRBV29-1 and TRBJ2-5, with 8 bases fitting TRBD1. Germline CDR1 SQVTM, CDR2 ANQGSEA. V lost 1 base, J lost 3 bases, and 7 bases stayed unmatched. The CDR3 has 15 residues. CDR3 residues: CSVEAGQGGEETQYF. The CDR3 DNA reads TGCAGCGTTGAAGCAGGACAGGGTGGGGAAGAGACCCAGTACTTC.

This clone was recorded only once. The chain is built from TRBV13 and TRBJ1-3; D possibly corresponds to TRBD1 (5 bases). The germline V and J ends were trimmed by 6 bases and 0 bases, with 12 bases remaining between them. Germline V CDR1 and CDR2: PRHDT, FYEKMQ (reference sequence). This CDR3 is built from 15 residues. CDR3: CASRKSGFSGNTIYF. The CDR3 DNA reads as TGTGCCAGCAGAAAATCAGGGTTCTCTGGAAACACCATATATTTT.

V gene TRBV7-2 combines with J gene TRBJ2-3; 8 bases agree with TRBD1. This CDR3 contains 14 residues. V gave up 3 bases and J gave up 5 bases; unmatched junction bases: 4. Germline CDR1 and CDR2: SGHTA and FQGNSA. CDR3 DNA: TGTGCCAGCAGCTTGGACAGGGTGGGAGATACGCAGTATTTT. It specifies CASSLDRVGDTQYF.

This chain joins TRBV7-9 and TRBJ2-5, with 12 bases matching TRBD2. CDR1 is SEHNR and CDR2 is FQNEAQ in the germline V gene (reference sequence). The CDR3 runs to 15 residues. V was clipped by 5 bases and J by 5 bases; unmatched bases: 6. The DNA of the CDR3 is TGTGCCAGCAGCCGGGGGACTAGCGGGCTGGAGACCCAGTACTTC. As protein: CASSRGTSGLETQYF.

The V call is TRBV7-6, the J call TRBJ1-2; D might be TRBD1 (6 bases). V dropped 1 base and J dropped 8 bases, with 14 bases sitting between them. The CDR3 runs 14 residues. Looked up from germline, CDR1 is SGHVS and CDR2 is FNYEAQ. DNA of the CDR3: TGTGCCAGCAGCTTAGGGGGGCAGGGAAACGGCTACACCTTC. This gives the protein CASSLGGQGNGYTF.

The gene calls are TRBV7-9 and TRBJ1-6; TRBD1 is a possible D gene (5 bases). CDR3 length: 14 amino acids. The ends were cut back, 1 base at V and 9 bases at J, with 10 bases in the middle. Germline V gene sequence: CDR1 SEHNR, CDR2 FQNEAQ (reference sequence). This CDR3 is CASSLGGLGSPLHF. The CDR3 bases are TGTGCCAGCAGCTTAGGGGGACTCGGTTCACCCCTCCACTTT.

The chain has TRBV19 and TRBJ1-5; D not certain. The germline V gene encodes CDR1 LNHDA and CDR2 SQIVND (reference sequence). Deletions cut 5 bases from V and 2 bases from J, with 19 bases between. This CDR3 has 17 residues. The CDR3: CASSSRMMEWGNQPQHF. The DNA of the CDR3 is TGTGCCAGTAGTTCGCGTATGATGGAGTGGGGCAATCAGCCCCAGCATTTT.